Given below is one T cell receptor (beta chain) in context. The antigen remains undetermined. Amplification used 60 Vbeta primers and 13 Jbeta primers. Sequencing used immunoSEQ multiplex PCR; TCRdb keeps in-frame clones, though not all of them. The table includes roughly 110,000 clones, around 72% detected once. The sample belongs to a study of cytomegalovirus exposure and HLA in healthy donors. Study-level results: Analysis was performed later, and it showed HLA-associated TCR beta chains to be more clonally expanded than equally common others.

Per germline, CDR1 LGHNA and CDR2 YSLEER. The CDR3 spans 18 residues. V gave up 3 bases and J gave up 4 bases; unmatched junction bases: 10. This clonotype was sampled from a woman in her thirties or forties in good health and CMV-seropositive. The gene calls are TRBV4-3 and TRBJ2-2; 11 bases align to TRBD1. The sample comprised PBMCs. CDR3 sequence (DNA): TGCGCCAGCAGCCATGAGTTCGGGACAGGGGGAAGCACCGGGGAGCTGTTTTTT. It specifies CASSHEFGTGGSTGELFF.